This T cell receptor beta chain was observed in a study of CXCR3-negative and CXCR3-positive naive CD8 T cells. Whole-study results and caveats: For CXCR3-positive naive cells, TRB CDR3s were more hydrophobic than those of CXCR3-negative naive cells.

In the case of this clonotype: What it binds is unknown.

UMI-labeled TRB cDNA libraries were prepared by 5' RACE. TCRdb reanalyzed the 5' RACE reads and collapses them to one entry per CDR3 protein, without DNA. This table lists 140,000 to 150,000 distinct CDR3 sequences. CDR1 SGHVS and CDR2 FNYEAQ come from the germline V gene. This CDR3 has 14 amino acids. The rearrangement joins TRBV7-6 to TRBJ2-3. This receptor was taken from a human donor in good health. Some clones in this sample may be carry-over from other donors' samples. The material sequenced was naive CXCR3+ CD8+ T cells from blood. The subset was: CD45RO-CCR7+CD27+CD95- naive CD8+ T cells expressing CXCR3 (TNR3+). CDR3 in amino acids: CASSLDSKTDTQYF. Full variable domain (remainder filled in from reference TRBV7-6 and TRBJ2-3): GAGVSQSPRYKVTKRGQDVALRCDPISGHVSLYWYRQALGQGPEFLTYFNYEAQQDKSGLPNDRFSAERPEGSISTLTIQRTEQRDSAMYRCASSLDSKTDTQYFGPGTRLTVL.